The entry below gives a single T cell receptor (beta chain) sequence along with its context. The antigen is undetermined. What was sequenced were expressed TCRB transcripts, since all of the isolated RNA had been reverse transcribed. Produced via immunoSEQ multiplex PCR; TCRdb's table is partial and in-frame only. This sample has about 370,000 clones, with more than 12% found just once. The data stem from a study of beta chain features in type 1 diabetes. General study findings and limits: Relative to healthy donors, patients appeared to have naive, central memory and Treg TCRB repertoires that were more similar. When cDNA is sequenced, cells with high TCR expression could be over-represented. TCRB CDR3s from Type 1 diabetes patients were moderately but significantly shorter in all four CD4+ subsets.

The CDR3 runs 14 residues. Per germline, CDR1 SNHLY and CDR2 FYNNEI. J was trimmed by 5 bases and V by 5 bases; bases with no gene match: 4. The sequenced sample was naive CD4+ T cells from blood. The chain combines TRBV2 with TRBJ2-4; 9 nucleotides line up with TRBD1. This TCR derives from a woman aged 18 to 35 in good health. The CDR3 region has the DNA TGTGCCAGCAGTTTTGACAGGGGGGAAAACATTCAGTACTTC. Its protein product is CASSFDRGENIQYF.